This entry lists 30 T cell receptor beta chains sequenced from one sample in a study of blood T cell repertoires in COVID-19. Clones were sequenced by immunoSEQ multiplex PCR, and TCRdb holds only the in-frame ones, with some missing. The table records 400,000 to 450,000 clones, around 89% of them present only once. The sample comprised peripheral blood. Receptor source: a woman in her fifties or sixties with COVID-19, enrolled during active disease.

CDR3 bases: TGTGCCATCAGTGATGAGACAGGGGGACATAATGAAAAACTGTTTTTT. Its protein is CAISDETGGHNEKLFF. The rearrangement joins TRBV10-3 to TRBJ1-4; 9 positions match TRBD1. The trim removed 3 bases at V and 4 bases at J, leaving 6 bases unmatched. Per the germline V gene, CDR1 is ENHRY and CDR2 is SYGVKD. The CDR3 sequence is 16 residues long.

The chain has TRBV3-1 (or the pseudogene TRBV3-2) and TRBJ2-7; D is possibly TRBD2 (6 bases). Germline V lookup: CDR1 LGHDT, CDR2 YNNKEL (reference sequence). With 4 bases removed from V and 2 bases from J, the gap between germline ends came to 12 bases. This CDR3 spans 14 amino acids. CDR3: CASSRTGVTYEQYF. Written as DNA, the CDR3 is TGTGCCAGCAGCCGTACGGGGGTAACCTACGAGCAGTACTTC.

The chain is built from TRBV9 and TRBJ2-2, with a tentative D call TRBD1 (5 bases). V gave up 0 bases and J gave up 6 bases, with 9 bases separating them. This CDR3 has 14 amino acids. Looked up from germline, CDR1 is SGDLS and CDR2 is YYNGEE. The CDR3 DNA reads TGTGCCAGCAGCGTAGTGCAGGGCCCCGGGGAGCTGTTTTTT. Translating it yields CASSVVQGPGELFF.

This clone appeared once. CDR3 coding DNA: TGCAGTGCCCTAGGCCCCGGGGAGCAGTACTTC. This encodes CSALGPGEQYF. V and J are TRBV20-1 and TRBJ2-7; no definite D call. CDR3 length: 11 residues. Germline CDR1 and CDR2: DFQATT and SNEGSKA (reference sequence). V was clipped by 6 bases and J by 7 bases, with 13 bases between them.

This chain links TRBV9 with TRBJ1-1; unclear D gene. Trimming left V 0 bases short and J 4 bases short, with 10 bases between. The CDR3 consists of 14 residues. The germline V gene encodes CDR1 SGDLS and CDR2 YYNGEE. CDR3 sequence (DNA): TGTGCCAGCAGCGTAGTGGAGGGAAGCACTGAAGCTTTCTTT. Translated: CASSVVEGSTEAFF.

V gene TRBV10-3 combines with J gene TRBJ2-1, with 9 bases aligning to TRBD1. V was clipped by 2 bases and J by 7 bases; unmatched bases: 3. CDR1 ENHRY and CDR2 SYGVKD come from the germline V gene. CDR3 length: 14 residues. CDR3 region: CAISELGQGNEQFF. In DNA form, the CDR3 reads TGTGCCATCAGTGAGCTGGGACAGGGTAATGAGCAGTTCTTC.

V and J are TRBV19 and TRBJ1-1; D not resolved. The ends were cut back, 3 bases at V and 4 bases at J, with 6 bases in the middle. The CDR3 sequence is 12 residues long. CDR1 and CDR2 from the germline V gene are LNHDA and SQIVND (reference sequence). In nucleotides, the CDR3 is TGTGCCAGTAGTATTGGAGTCACTGAAGCTTTCTTT. The encoded protein is CASSIGVTEAFF.

V is TRBV13 and J is TRBJ1-6, with D tentatively TRBD1 (6 bases). This CDR3 has 20 residues. The V end was cut by 5 bases, the J end by 2 bases, with 25 bases between. Looked up from germline, CDR1 is PRHDT and CDR2 is FYEKMQ (reference sequence). This chain's CDR3 is CASSRNTAGWDTTYNSPLHF. The DNA of the CDR3 is TGTGCCAGCAGCCGTAACACAGCAGGTTGGGACACAACCTATAATTCACCCCTCCACTTT.

The chain recombines TRBV10-3 with TRBJ1-5; 7 positions match TRBD1. Trimming removed 6 bases from V and 7 bases from J; junction bases left unmatched: 9. This CDR3 comprises 14 residues. CDR1 is ENHRY and CDR2 is SYGVKD in the germline V gene. In nucleotides, the CDR3 is TGTGCCATCAGCCCTGACAGGGATGGCCAGCCCCAGCATTTT. It is translated as CAISPDRDGQPQHF.

This clone appeared a single time. This rearrangement joins TRBV5-6 to TRBJ2-5, with D perhaps matching TRBD2 (6 bases). Germline V gene data show CDR1 as SGHDT and CDR2 as YYEEEE. The CDR3 runs 14 residues. Trimming stripped 4 bases from V and 1 base from J, with 11 bases between. CDR3 amino acids: CASSETGGQETQYF. CDR3 DNA: TGTGCCAGCAGCGAGACCGGGGGCCAAGAGACCCAGTACTTC.

V gene TRBV9 combines with J gene TRBJ2-7; 7 bases map to TRBD1. The CDR3 has 13 residues. CDR1 and CDR2 (germline): SGDLS, YYNGEE. The V gene end was trimmed by 0 bases and the J gene end by 4 bases; junction bases not matched to a gene: 1. For the CDR3, the DNA is TGTGCCAGCAGCGTAGGGGACAGATACGAGCAGTACTTC. It specifies CASSVGDRYEQYF.

V and J are TRBV18 and TRBJ1-1, with D hard to call. The CDR3 length is 17 residues. Trimming took 3 bases from V and 0 from J, leaving 17 bases between them. The germline V gene encodes CDR1 KGHSH and CDR2 LQKENI. CDR3 region: CASSPNRLAVMNTEAFF. For the CDR3, the DNA is TGTGCCAGCTCACCGAATCGACTAGCCGTTATGAACACTGAAGCTTTCTTT.

The genes are TRBV10-3 and TRBJ2-7; D remains ambiguous. Looked up from germline, CDR1 is ENHRY and CDR2 is SYGVKD. V dropped 3 bases and J dropped 1 base, with 7 bases sitting between them. The length of the CDR3 is 13 residues. In nucleotides, the CDR3 is TGTGCCATCAGTGACGACACTTCCTACGAGCAGTACTTC. Encoded protein: CAISDDTSYEQYF.

The chain joins TRBV5-1 to TRBJ2-4, with 7 bases aligning to TRBD1. The J segment lost 7 bases and the V segment lost 4 bases, leaving 5 bases of the junction unmatched. This CDR3 region has 13 residues. Germline values: CDR1 SGHRS, CDR2 YFSETQ. DNA of the CDR3: TGCGCCAGCAGCGTTGGACAGGCTAACATTCAGTACTTC. As protein: CASSVGQANIQYF.

The gene calls are TRBV18 and TRBJ2-5; TRBD2 matches 7 bases. Germline lookup yields CDR1 KGHSH and CDR2 LQKENI. The CDR3 consists of 14 residues. V lost 4 bases and J lost 4; bases outside the gene matches: 6. The CDR3 bases are TGTGCCAGCTCACGGCGGACGGGAGGAGAGACCCAGTACTTC. This codes for CASSRRTGGETQYF.

The chain combines TRBV6-6 with TRBJ2-2; D perhaps matches TRBD1 (5 bases). The CDR3 spans 14 residues. Germline loops: CDR1 MNHNY, CDR2 SVGAGI (reference sequence). V was cut by 5 bases and J by 4 bases, with 11 bases left in between. The CDR3 loop is CASSPRVITGELFF. CDR3 DNA: TGTGCCAGCAGTCCCAGGGTTATCACCGGGGAGCTGTTTTTT.

This chain connects TRBV2 to TRBJ1-5; D not resolved. Trimming pared 4 bases from V and 2 bases from J, leaving 12 bases between. CDR1 SNHLY and CDR2 FYNNEI come from the germline V gene. The CDR3 consists of 15 residues. This CDR3 reads CASSVSGQGNQPQHF. The CDR3, as DNA: TGTGCCAGCAGTGTATCTGGCCAGGGCAATCAGCCCCAGCATTTT.

The chain employs TRBV7-2 and TRBJ2-3, with 7 bases matching TRBD2. Trimming at V came to 5 bases and at J to 3 bases, leaving 11 bases not matched to a gene. This CDR3 region has 16 residues. Germline-derived CDR1 and CDR2 are SGHTA and FQGNSA. The CDR3 sequence is CASSPGQRGGTDTQYF. CDR3 bases: TGTGCCAGCAGCCCGGGCCAGCGGGGTGGGACAGATACGCAGTATTTT. Looking up the rest from reference TRBV7-2 and TRBJ2-3 gives the full variable domain: GAGVSQSPSNKVTEKGKDVELRCDPISGHTALYWYRQSLGQGLEFLIYFQGNSAPDKSGLPSDRFSAERTGGSVSTLTIQRTQQEDSAVYLCASSPGQRGGTDTQYFGPGTRLTVL.

V gene TRBV30 combines with J gene TRBJ2-5; a possible D gene is TRBD2 (7 bases). The CDR3 extends over 15 amino acids. V lost 3 bases, J lost 4 bases, and 18 bases lay in between. From germline, CDR1 is GTSNPN and CDR2 SVGIG (reference sequence). CDR3: CAWRGRGGERETQYF. The CDR3 nucleotides are TGTGCCTGGAGGGGGAGGGGGGGCGAAAGAGAGACCCAGTACTTC.

The CDR3 region has the DNA TGTGCCAGTAGCCTACCGGACAGGGCGTATGGCTACACCTTC. It yields the protein CASSLPDRAYGYTF. The gene calls are TRBV19 and TRBJ1-2; 8 nucleotides align to TRBD1. CDR3 length equals 14 residues. The junction had 8 bases not matched to a gene; V was cut back by 6 bases and J by 5 bases. Germline V gives CDR1 LNHDA, CDR2 SQIVND (reference sequence). Full variable domain (missing parts from reference TRBV19 and TRBJ1-2): DGGITQSPKYLFRKEGQNVTLSCEQNLNHDAMYWYRQDPGQGLRLIYYSQIVNDFQKGDIAEGYSVSREKKESFPLTVTSAQKNPTAFYLCASSLPDRAYGYTFGSGTRLTVV.

V is TRBV12-3 or TRBV12-4 and J is TRBJ2-5; D unclear. The V end was cut by 6 bases, the J end by 5 bases, with 10 bases between. This CDR3 is 12 amino acids long. The CDR3: CASRSSRETQYF. CDR3 nucleotides: TGTGCCAGCAGATCTTCTAGGGAGACCCAGTACTTC.

The genes are TRBV10-3 and TRBJ2-7; D is perhaps TRBD2 (6 bases). The V end was cut by 6 bases, the J end by 6 bases, with 12 bases between. From germline, CDR1 is ENHRY and CDR2 SYGVKD. The CDR3 contains 12 residues. CDR3 residues: CAISGTPAEQYF. The CDR3 DNA reads TGTGCCATCAGCGGGACTCCCGCCGAGCAGTACTTC.

V is TRBV24-1 and J is TRBJ2-1; 7 nucleotides agree with TRBD2. The germline gives CDR1 KGHDR, CDR2 SFDVKD. The CDR3 is made up of 13 amino acids. Trimming cost V 7 bases and J 6 bases; bases outside gene matches: 5. Written as DNA, the CDR3 is TGTGCCACCAGCGGGGGGACCGTCAATGAGCAGTTCTTC. Protein product: CATSGGTVNEQFF.

The J gene is TRBJ2-1, the V gene TRBV5-1; TRBD1 matches 7 bases. V shed 4 bases and J 7 bases; nucleotides not matched to a gene: 14. The CDR3 contains 16 residues. Germline CDR1 is SGHRS and CDR2 is YFSETQ. CDR3 bases: TGCGCCAGCAGCCTTAGACAGGGTGATAGGGGGAATGAGCAGTTCTTC. This sequence encodes CASSLRQGDRGNEQFF.

V usage is TRBV16 and J usage is TRBJ1-1; no clear D. The length of the CDR3 is 11 residues. The germline gives CDR1 KGHSY, CDR2 FQNENV. The V gene lost 0 bases and the J gene lost 11 bases, with 7 bases spanning the gap. The DNA for the CDR3 is TGTGCCAGCAGCCAATCGTTAACTGCTTTCTTT. Residues: CASSQSLTAFF.

As regards this clone: In the same sample, other DNA sequences code for this CDR3. The chain employs TRBV30 and TRBJ2-5, with a weak D call TRBD2 (6 bases). Germline CDR1 and CDR2: GTSNPN and SVGIG (reference sequence). This CDR3 region has 13 residues. Between the trimmed V and J ends, which lost 0 bases and 5 bases, there was a span of 10 bases. As DNA, the CDR3 is TGTGCCTGGAGTGTACGGGGGTCGGAGACCCAGTACTTC. Translation gives CAWSVRGSETQYF.

This clone came up once. The CDR3 nucleotides read TGTGCCAGCAGTACGGACAGGGGTTTGAGTGAAAAACTGTTTTTT. Its protein product is CASSTDRGLSEKLFF. The chain uses TRBV6-5 and TRBJ1-4, with 9 bases identical to TRBD1. This CDR3 contains 15 residues. Per germline, CDR1 MNHEY and CDR2 SVGAGI. After removal of 5 bases from V and 7 bases from J, the junction contained 8 bases not matched to a gene.

The rearrangement uses TRBV12-3 or TRBV12-4 and TRBJ2-3; D is unresolved. Trimming pared 6 bases from V and 7 bases from J, leaving 8 bases between. The CDR3 spans 11 residues. The CDR3: CASRFSYTQYF. The CDR3 DNA follows: TGTGCCAGCAGATTCTCTTATACGCAGTATTTT.

V usage is TRBV20-1 and J usage is TRBJ1-1, with D uncertain. V was cut by 3 bases and J by 12 bases, with 8 bases left in between. Germline V CDR1 and CDR2: DFQATT, SNEGSKA (reference sequence). This CDR3 has 9 amino acids. The chain's CDR3 is CSASVRTFF. The CDR3 coding sequence is TGCAGTGCTAGCGTCAGGACTTTCTTT.

The V gene is TRBV10-3, the J gene TRBJ1-1, with 7 nucleotides matching TRBD1. The CDR3 is 14 amino acids. The V gene end was trimmed by 10 bases and the J gene end by 1 base; junction bases not matched to a gene: 9. Germline lookup yields CDR1 ENHRY and CDR2 SYGVKD. CDR3 coding DNA: TGTGCCACCCAGATGACAGGGTCGAACACTGAAGCTTTCTTT. Its translation is CATQMTGSNTEAFF.